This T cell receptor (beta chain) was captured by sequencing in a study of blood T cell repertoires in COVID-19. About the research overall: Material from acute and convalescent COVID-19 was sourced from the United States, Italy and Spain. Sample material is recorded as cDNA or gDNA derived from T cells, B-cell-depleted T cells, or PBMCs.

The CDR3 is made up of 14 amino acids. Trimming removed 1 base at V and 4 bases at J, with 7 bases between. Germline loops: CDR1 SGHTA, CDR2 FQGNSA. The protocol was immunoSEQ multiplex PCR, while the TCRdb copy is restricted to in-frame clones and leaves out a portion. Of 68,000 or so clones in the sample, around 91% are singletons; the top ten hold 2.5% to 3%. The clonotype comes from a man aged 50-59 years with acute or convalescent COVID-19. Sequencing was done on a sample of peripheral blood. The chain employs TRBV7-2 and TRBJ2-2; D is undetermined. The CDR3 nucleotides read TGTGCCAGCAGCTTAGGGTTCAGCACCGGGGAGCTGTTTTTT. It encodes CASSLGFSTGELFF.